This TCR beta chain was retrieved from a study of CD8+ T cells in alopecia areata. cDNA prepared by RNA extraction and subsequent reverse transcription served as the template for sequencing. The data were produced by immunoSEQ multiplex PCR, yet TCRdb's version contains in-frame clones alone and is incomplete. The table lists under 250,000 clones, 57% of them singletons. With V trimmed by 4 bases and J by 3 bases, 6 bases remained unmatched. The CDR3 is 14 amino acids. Germline loops: CDR1 SGHAT, CDR2 FQNNGV. This receptor was identified in a human donor with alopecia areata. The chain employs TRBV11-2 and TRBJ2-7, with 7 bases that match TRBD1. The sample was CD4+ T cells sorted from blood, taken at week 0. The CDR3, as DNA: TGTGCCAGCAGCTCCGGGACAGCCTTCTACGAGCAGTACTTC. This gives the protein CASSSGTAFYEQYF.